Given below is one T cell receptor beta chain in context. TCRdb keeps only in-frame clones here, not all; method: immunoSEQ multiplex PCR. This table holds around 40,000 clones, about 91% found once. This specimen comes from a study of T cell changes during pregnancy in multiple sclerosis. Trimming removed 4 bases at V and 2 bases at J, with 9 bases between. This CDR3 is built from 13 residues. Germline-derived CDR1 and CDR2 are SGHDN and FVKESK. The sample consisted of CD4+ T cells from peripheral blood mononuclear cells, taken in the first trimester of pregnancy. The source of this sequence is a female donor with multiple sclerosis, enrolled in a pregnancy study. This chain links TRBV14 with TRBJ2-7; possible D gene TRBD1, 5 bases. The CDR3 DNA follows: TGTGCCAGCAGCCCAACAGGAGCCTACGAGCAGTACTTC. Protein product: CASSPTGAYEQYF.